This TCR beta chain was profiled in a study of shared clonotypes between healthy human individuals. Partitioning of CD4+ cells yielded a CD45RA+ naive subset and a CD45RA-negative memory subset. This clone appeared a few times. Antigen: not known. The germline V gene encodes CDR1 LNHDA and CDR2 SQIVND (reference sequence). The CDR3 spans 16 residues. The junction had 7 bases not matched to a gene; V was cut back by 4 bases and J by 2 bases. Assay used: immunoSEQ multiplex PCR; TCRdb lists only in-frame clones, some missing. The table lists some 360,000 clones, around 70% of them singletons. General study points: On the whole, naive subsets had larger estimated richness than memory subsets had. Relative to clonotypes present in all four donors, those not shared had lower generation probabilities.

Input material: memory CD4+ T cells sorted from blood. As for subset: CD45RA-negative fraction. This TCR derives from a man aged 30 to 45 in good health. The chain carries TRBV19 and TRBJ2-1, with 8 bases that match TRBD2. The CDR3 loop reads CASSTLAGPTYNEQFF. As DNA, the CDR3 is TGTGCCAGTAGTACCTTAGCGGGACCTACCTACAATGAGCAGTTCTTC. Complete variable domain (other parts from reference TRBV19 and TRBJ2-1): DGGITQSPKYLFRKEGQNVTLSCEQNLNHDAMYWYRQDPGQGLRLIYYSQIVNDFQKGDIAEGYSVSREKKESFPLTVTSAQKNPTAFYLCASSTLAGPTYNEQFFGPGTRLTVL.